Shown below are 27 T cell receptor beta chains from a single sample sequenced in a study of blood T cell repertoires in COVID-19. Sequencing was performed with immunoSEQ multiplex PCR; in TCRdb, only in-frame clones are kept and a portion is missing. This table has about 150,000 clones, around four fifths appearing once. Sequencing was carried out using peripheral blood. The receptors here all came from a woman aged 80 or over with COVID-19, enrolled during active disease.

This clone was seen just once. The J gene is TRBJ1-2, the V gene TRBV7-9; no firm D call. The CDR3 extends over 16 amino acids. V lost 1 base and J 0 bases, leaving 12 bases between the germline ends. Germline V gives CDR1 SEHNR, CDR2 FQNEAQ (reference sequence). The CDR3 loop reads CASSLDGAFSNYGYTF. The CDR3 region has the DNA TGTGCCAGCAGCTTAGACGGTGCGTTCTCTAACTATGGCTACACCTTC.

This clone was seen a few times. The rearrangement uses TRBV19 and TRBJ1-1, with unresolved D. Between the trimmed V and J ends, which lost 5 bases and 0 bases, there was a span of 10 bases. This CDR3 has 14 residues. The V gene's germline CDR1 is LNHDA and CDR2 SQIVND (reference sequence). For the CDR3, the DNA is TGTGCCAGTAGTTTATTCCAGATGAACACTGAAGCTTTCTTT. It specifies CASSLFQMNTEAFF.

A few counts support this clone. This chain links TRBV4-1 with TRBJ2-6; D is ambiguous. With 0 bases removed from V and 0 bases from J, the gap between germline ends came to 6 bases. The CDR3 totals 16 residues. Per germline, CDR1 MGHRA and CDR2 YSYEKL. The CDR3 DNA reads as TGCGCCAGCAGCCAAGATTGGAGCTCTGGGGCCAACGTCCTGACTTTC. This translates into CASSQDWSSGANVLTF.

This clone has a single count. The chain uses TRBV6-4 and TRBJ2-2, with D perhaps matching TRBD1 (7 bases). Germline CDR1 is MRHNA and CDR2 is SNTAGT. The CDR3 is 18 residues long. The V and J ends lost 2 bases and 0 bases respectively, with 16 bases between them. The CDR3 bases are TGTGCCAGCAGTGACCCGCCTCAGGGGGGCACGAACACCGGGGAGCTGTTTTTT. Translation: CASSDPPQGGTNTGELFF.

This clone was found once. The chain combines TRBV11-1 with TRBJ2-6, with TRBD1 matching 7 bases. Trimming removed 5 bases from V and 2 bases from J; junction bases left unmatched: 6. Germline-derived CDR1 and CDR2 are SGHAT and FQDESV (reference sequence). CDR3 size: 16 residues. This CDR3 is CASSLRTGAGANVLTF. The CDR3, as DNA: TGTGCCAGCAGCCTGCGGACAGGCGCTGGGGCCAACGTCCTGACTTTC.

V is TRBV19 and J is TRBJ2-1; 8 bases are shared with TRBD2. Germline V gene sequence: CDR1 LNHDA, CDR2 SQIVND (reference sequence). The V segment lost 6 bases and the J segment 1 base; nucleotides outside the gene matches: 8. This CDR3 comprises 16 residues. CDR3 coding DNA: TGTGCCAGTAGGCCTACGGGACTAGGGTCCTACAATGAGCAGTTCTTC. This encodes CASRPTGLGSYNEQFF. Combining the CDR3 with reference TRBV19 and TRBJ2-1 gives the whole variable domain DGGITQSPKYLFRKEGQNVTLSCEQNLNHDAMYWYRQDPGQGLRLIYYSQIVNDFQKGDIAEGYSVSREKKESFPLTVTSAQKNPTAFYLCASRPTGLGSYNEQFFGPGTRLTVL.

The chain carries TRBV9 and TRBJ2-1; the D gene is possibly TRBD1 (6 bases). V shed 4 bases and J shed 6 bases, with 17 bases lying between them. The CDR3 has 15 amino acids. The V gene's germline CDR1 is SGDLS and CDR2 YYNGEE. This CDR3 is CASSSTGQATNEQFF. The CDR3 DNA reads TGTGCCAGCAGCTCGACGGGACAAGCTACCAATGAGCAGTTCTTC.

This clone was counted once. The rearrangement links TRBV7-2 to TRBJ1-6, with 7 bases lining up with TRBD1. With 5 bases clipped from V and 10 bases from J, the junction kept 11 bases outside the gene matches. Germline lookup yields CDR1 SGHTA and CDR2 FQGNSA. CDR3 length: 15 amino acids. CDR3 coding DNA: TGTGCCAGCAGCCCAGGGGCGACAGGGCAGTCACCCCTCCACTTT. As protein: CASSPGATGQSPLHF.

In this sample, this clone turned up once. V gene TRBV7-3 combines with J gene TRBJ2-3; TRBD2 agrees at 7 bases. The CDR3 runs to 16 residues. V lost 2 bases and J lost 2; bases outside the gene matches: 7. Germline V gene data show CDR1 as SGHTA and CDR2 as FQGTGA. The CDR3 reads CASSLGGGGSTDTQYF. The CDR3 region has the DNA TGTGCCAGCAGCTTAGGTGGGGGAGGGTCCACAGATACGCAGTATTTT.

The gene calls are TRBV30 and TRBJ1-1, with D perhaps TRBD1 (6 bases). The germline V and J ends were trimmed by 8 bases and 6 bases, with 22 bases remaining between them. The CDR3 spans 14 residues. The V gene's germline CDR1 is GTSNPN and CDR2 SVGIG (reference sequence). The CDR3 nucleotides are TGTGCCCAATCTCATCGGGACACATGCCCTGAAGCTTTCTTT. Its protein is CAQSHRDTCPEAFF. The whole variable domain, filled in from reference TRBV30 and TRBJ1-1, reads SQTIHQWPATLVQPVGSPLSLECTVEGTSNPNLYWYRQAAGRGLQLLFYSVGIGQISSEVPQNLSASRPQDRQFILSSKKLLLSDSGFYLCAQSHRDTCPEAFFGQGTRLTVV.

The V call is TRBV29-1, the J call TRBJ1-2, with D possibly matching TRBD1 (6 bases). The CDR3 extends over 11 amino acids. V shed 7 bases and J shed 7 bases, with 13 bases lying between them. In germline, CDR1 is SQVTM, CDR2 ANQGSEA. The CDR3 loop is CSEKTGGGYTF. The DNA for the CDR3 is TGCAGCGAGAAGACAGGCGGTGGCTACACCTTC.

V and J are TRBV7-9 and TRBJ1-1, with a tentative D call TRBD1 (6 bases). V lost 2 bases, J lost 3 bases, and 25 bases lay in between. CDR1 is SEHNR and CDR2 is FQNEAQ in the germline V gene (reference sequence). This CDR3 spans 19 amino acids. CDR3: CASSLRLSWGQKGYTEAFF. CDR3 DNA: TGTGCCAGCAGCTTAAGACTTTCCTGGGGACAAAAAGGGTACACTGAAGCTTTCTTT.

This clone appeared a few times. The genes are TRBV7-9 and TRBJ1-5; 7 bases line up with TRBD1. V shed 3 bases, J shed 10 bases, and the junction held 9 bases outside the gene matches. This CDR3 is built from 14 residues. Germline CDR1 and CDR2: SEHNR and FQNEAQ (reference sequence). The CDR3 sequence: CASSLGTDLQPQHF. CDR3 DNA: TGTGCCAGCAGCTTGGGGACAGATCTCCAACCCCAGCATTTT.

This rearrangement joins TRBV24-1 to TRBJ1-2; D may be TRBD1 (6 bases). V was cut by 4 bases and J by 8 bases, with 13 bases left in between. Germline assignment: CDR1 KGHDR and CDR2 SFDVKD. This CDR3 is 13 amino acids long. This CDR3 reads CATSEVTGGGYTF. The CDR3 bases are TGTGCCACCAGTGAGGTGACAGGTGGGGGCTACACCTTC.

This rearrangement joins TRBV18 to TRBJ1-2; the D gene is possibly TRBD1 (6 bases). This CDR3 has 17 amino acids. V was clipped by 3 bases and J by 4 bases, with 21 bases between them. Germline assignment: CDR1 KGHSH and CDR2 LQKENI. Written as DNA, the CDR3 is TGTGCCAGCTCACCTCTACCGGGACACCAGAGACGCTATGGCTACACCTTC. Encoded protein: CASSPLPGHQRRYGYTF.

The V gene is TRBV9, the J gene TRBJ1-5; maybe TRBD1 (6 bases). Germline V gene data show CDR1 as SGDLS and CDR2 as YYNGEE. The length of the CDR3 is 13 residues. V was shortened by 2 bases and J by 5 bases, with 8 bases between the two germline ends. The CDR3 DNA reads as TGTGCCAGCAGCGTTAGGACAGATCAGCCCCAGCATTTT. This codes for CASSVRTDQPQHF.

The chain combines TRBV19 with TRBJ2-3; 9 nucleotides agree with TRBD2. The ends lost 3 bases at V and 6 bases at J; junction bases unmatched: 10. This CDR3 comprises 16 residues. Germline V CDR1 and CDR2: LNHDA, SQIVND (reference sequence). CDR3 nucleotide sequence: TGTGCCAGTAGTATTGACCCAGCGGGGGGACGGGATACGCAGTATTTT. Amino acids: CASSIDPAGGRDTQYF.

The chain recombines TRBV18 with TRBJ1-5; TRBD1 might be the D (6 bases). V lost 3 bases to trimming and J lost 0 bases, with 12 bases between them. The length of the CDR3 is 16 residues. The germline V gene has CDR1 KGHSH and CDR2 LQKENI. The CDR3 spells CASSPGQGNSNQPQHF. CDR3 coding DNA: TGTGCCAGCTCACCTGGGCAGGGGAATAGCAATCAGCCCCAGCATTTT.

The J gene is TRBJ1-2, the V gene TRBV6-6; D is unresolved. The CDR3 has 12 amino acids. CDR1 MNHNY and CDR2 SVGAGI come from the germline V gene (reference sequence). Deletions cut 8 bases from V and 6 bases from J, with 13 bases between. CDR3 region: CASSIGVDGYTF. DNA for the CDR3: TGTGCCAGCTCTATCGGGGTTGATGGCTACACCTTC.

The chain joins TRBV7-6 to TRBJ2-5; D remains ambiguous. CDR3 length equals 13 residues. In germline, CDR1 is SGHVS, CDR2 FNYEAQ. V was trimmed by 5 bases and J by 1 base, leaving 8 bases between them. The CDR3 loop is CASSPLPQETQYF. The CDR3 DNA reads as TGTGCCAGCAGCCCCCTACCCCAAGAGACCCAGTACTTC.

The chain uses TRBV6-1 and TRBJ2-1, with TRBD2 identical over 12 bases. Germline trimming cut 3 bases from V and 6 bases from J; bases unmatched to any gene: 9. The germline CDR1 and CDR2 sequences are MNHNS and SASEGT. CDR3 length: 17 residues. The CDR3 loop reads CASSEGPRLAGANEQFF. The CDR3 DNA follows: TGTGCCAGCAGTGAGGGGCCTAGACTAGCGGGAGCCAATGAGCAGTTCTTC.

The rearrangement joins TRBV29-1 to TRBJ2-3; 8 bases are a match to TRBD1. V was pared by 4 bases and J by 4 bases, with 7 bases of the junction left unmatched. This CDR3 comprises 14 residues. Germline CDR1 is SQVTM and CDR2 is ANQGSEA. CDR3 in DNA: TGCAGCGTTGGGCAGGGGGCGTCACCAGATACGCAGTATTTT. Protein product: CSVGQGASPDTQYF.

The chain is built from TRBV3-1 (or the pseudogene TRBV3-2) and TRBJ1-2; TRBD1 agrees at 9 bases. The germline V gene has CDR1 LGHDT and CDR2 YNNKEL (reference sequence). The junction had 5 bases not matched to a gene; V was cut back by 2 bases and J by 7 bases. The CDR3 is made up of 14 amino acids. The CDR3 nucleotides read TGTGCCAGCAGCCAACCCGGGACAGGGTCTGGCTACACCTTC. Protein product: CASSQPGTGSGYTF.

This rearrangement joins TRBV3-1 (or the pseudogene TRBV3-2) to TRBJ1-6; D perhaps matches TRBD1 (6 bases). The CDR3 totals 20 residues. Germline V gene data show CDR1 as LGHDT and CDR2 as YNNKEL (reference sequence). Trimming cost V 1 base and J 8 bases, with 27 bases left between them. The CDR3 is CASSQVHILLQQGLDSPLHF. The CDR3 nucleotides read TGTGCCAGCAGCCAAGTCCACATACTACTACAACAGGGCTTAGATTCACCCCTCCACTTT.

The genes are TRBV6-5 and TRBJ1-2, with 7 bases lining up with TRBD1. CDR3 length: 11 residues. Germline V gives CDR1 MNHEY, CDR2 SVGAGI. With 7 bases clipped from V and 8 bases from J, the junction kept 4 bases outside the gene matches. This chain's CDR3 is CASKRGGGYTF. The CDR3 DNA reads as TGTGCCAGCAAACGAGGGGGCGGCTACACCTTC.

The chain is built from TRBV5-1 and TRBJ1-2, with D perhaps matching TRBD1 (5 bases). This CDR3 is built from 15 residues. In germline, CDR1 is SGHRS, CDR2 YFSETQ. The V end lost 0 bases, the J end lost 4 bases, and 13 bases lay between the germline ends. CDR3 protein: CASSLVGQGGYGYTF. CDR3 nucleotide sequence: TGCGCCAGCAGCTTGGTGGGTCAGGGAGGCTATGGCTACACCTTC.

This chain connects TRBV5-4 to TRBJ1-2; D is possibly TRBD1 (5 bases). The CDR3 contains 14 residues. CDR1 and CDR2 from the germline V gene are SGHNT and YYREEE (reference sequence). V lost 4 bases, J lost 6 bases, and 16 bases lay in between. CDR3 in amino acids: CASSPGGGSHGYTF. DNA for the CDR3: TGTGCCAGCAGCCCCGGGGGAGGGTCCCATGGCTACACCTTC.